Many counts were recorded for the clone carrying this TCR beta chain. Compared with germline, one end of the junction differs, possibly owing to a read error. This CDR3 region has 11 residues. The germline V gene has CDR1 GTSNPN and CDR2 SVGIG (reference sequence). The record originates from a study of CXCR3 chemokines and chemotherapy response in bladder cancer. TCRdb passed the PCR reads through MiXCR, listing each CDR3 protein once. This table has several thousand distinct CDR3 sequences, roughly an eighth appearing once. Sample collection occurred from a patient whose treatment included neoadjuvant chemotherapy. The clonotype originates from a human donor with bladder cancer that responded to neoadjuvant chemotherapy. The chain recombines TRBV30 with TRBJ2-7; possibly TRBD2 for D (5 bases). The DNA for the CDR3 is TGTGCCGGGAGTGGGTCCTACGAGCAGTACTTC. It yields the protein CAGSGSYEQYF.